These 21 T cell receptor beta chains share one sample of origin, sequenced in a study of OX40 agonist ivuxolimab in advanced cancers. Sequenced by immunoSEQ multiplex PCR; TCRdb stores in-frame clones only, minus some. The sample holds fewer than 55,000 clones, about 87% seen once. Sequencing used CD4+ or CD8+ T cells sorted from blood, obtained in a trial of the OX40 agonist ivuxolimab. The receptors were gathered from an adult with an advanced solid tumor such as melanoma, head and neck, liver or kidney cancer.

V and J are TRBV27 and TRBJ1-1, with 10 bases fitting TRBD1. Looked up from germline, CDR1 is MNHEY and CDR2 is SMNVEV (reference sequence). CDR3 length equals 16 residues. V was pared by 2 bases and J by 4 bases, with 7 bases of the junction left unmatched. The DNA for the CDR3 is TGTGCCAGCAGTTTAGGGGACAGGGGAGGGGGCACTGAAGCTTTCTTT. Amino acids: CASSLGDRGGGTEAFF.

The V call is TRBV19, the J call TRBJ2-3; D remains ambiguous. The V gene's germline CDR1 is LNHDA and CDR2 SQIVND (reference sequence). Trimming pared 2 bases from V and 3 bases from J, leaving 0 bases between. The CDR3 contains 11 residues. CDR3 sequence (DNA): TGTGCCAGTAGTATAACAGATACGCAGTATTTT. It translates to CASSITDTQYF. Full variable domain (outside the CDR3, taken from reference TRBV19 and TRBJ2-3): DGGITQSPKYLFRKEGQNVTLSCEQNLNHDAMYWYRQDPGQGLRLIYYSQIVNDFQKGDIAEGYSVSREKKESFPLTVTSAQKNPTAFYLCASSITDTQYFGPGTRLTVL.

V is TRBV18 and J is TRBJ1-2; D might be TRBD1 (5 bases). Trimming took off 3 bases at V and 0 bases at J, with 14 bases between the two ends. CDR3 size: 16 residues. Germline CDR1 KGHSH, CDR2 LQKENI. For the CDR3, the DNA is TGTGCCAGCTCACCGGTGGAGGGACCAGCTAACTATGGCTACACCTTC. As protein: CASSPVEGPANYGYTF.

This clone came up a few times. V and J are TRBV28 and TRBJ1-5; D remains ambiguous. The CDR3 is made up of 13 amino acids. The V end lost 7 bases, the J end lost 7 bases, and 14 bases lay between the germline ends. Germline values: CDR1 MDHEN, CDR2 SYDVKM. The DNA of the CDR3 is TGTGCCAGCACAATCGGGGAGTACCAGCCCCAGCATTTT. Its protein is CASTIGEYQPQHF.

This rearrangement joins TRBV11-3 to TRBJ2-2, with D maybe TRBD1 (6 bases). CDR3 size: 16 residues. Germline V lookup: CDR1 SGHNT, CDR2 YENEEA. The V end lost 2 bases, the J end lost 6 bases, and 16 bases lay between the germline ends. The CDR3 sequence: CASSLTITQGSGELFF. CDR3 in DNA: TGTGCCAGCAGCTTAACCATTACACAGGGATCCGGGGAGCTGTTTTTT.

V usage is TRBV6-4 and J usage is TRBJ2-3, with no clear D. Deletions cut 4 bases from V and 1 base from J, with 12 bases between. Germline V gives CDR1 MRHNA, CDR2 SNTAGT. The CDR3 has 15 amino acids. The CDR3 loop is CASSGSFGGTDTQYF. CDR3 sequence (DNA): TGTGCCAGCAGTGGGTCTTTCGGTGGCACAGATACGCAGTATTTT.

The rearrangement uses TRBV7-9 and TRBJ2-1; a weak D match, TRBD1 (6 bases). The V end was cut by 7 bases, the J end by 6 bases, with 13 bases between. The CDR3 covers 13 residues. In germline, CDR1 is SEHNR, CDR2 FQNEAQ (reference sequence). The CDR3 region is CASILSQGNEQFF. CDR3 in DNA: TGTGCCAGCATCCTTTCACAGGGCAATGAGCAGTTCTTC.

The J gene is TRBJ2-1, the V gene TRBV2; unclear D gene. The CDR3 has 14 amino acids. Trimming removed 0 bases from V and 4 bases from J, with 7 bases in between. In germline, CDR1 is SNHLY, CDR2 FYNNEI. The CDR3 bases are TGTGCCAGCAGTGAAGCATCACTTTACAATGAGCAGTTCTTC. This translates into CASSEASLYNEQFF.

This chain links TRBV6-5 with TRBJ2-3, with D unresolved. Trimming removed 0 bases at V and 5 bases at J, with 9 bases between. The CDR3 totals 14 residues. The germline gives CDR1 MNHEY, CDR2 SVGAGI. The CDR3 DNA reads TGTGCCAGCAGTTACTCACCCGTTGAAGATACGCAGTATTTT. It yields the protein CASSYSPVEDTQYF.

This rearrangement joins TRBV2 to TRBJ1-1; D is possibly TRBD1 (5 bases). V was clipped by 5 bases and J by 3 bases, with 10 bases between them. The germline V gene has CDR1 SNHLY and CDR2 FYNNEI. This CDR3 is 13 amino acids long. Written as DNA, the CDR3 is TGTGCCAGCAGTCAGGGATGGGACACTGAAGCTTTCTTT. This codes for CASSQGWDTEAFF.

J is TRBJ2-1 and V is TRBV5-4; D is undetermined. CDR3 length equals 11 residues. V was clipped by 5 bases and J by 6 bases, with 6 bases between them. Germline CDR1 is SGHNT and CDR2 is YYREEE (reference sequence). Here the CDR3 DNA reads TGTGCCAGCAGTTCAAGCAATGAGCAGTTCTTC. Translating it yields CASSSSNEQFF.

This chain links TRBV25-1 with TRBJ2-7, with 12 bases aligning to TRBD2. In germline, CDR1 is MGHDK, CDR2 SYGVNS. The CDR3 covers 15 residues. Trimming cost V 4 bases and J 8 bases; bases outside gene matches: 9. The CDR3 DNA follows: TGTGCCAGCAGTGTTTCTAGCGGGAGGGGGGCACAGCAGTACTTC. Protein product: CASSVSSGRGAQQYF.

This rearrangement joins TRBV6-1 to TRBJ1-5, with a tentative D call TRBD1 (5 bases). Germline values: CDR1 MNHNS, CDR2 SASEGT. Trimming stripped 6 bases from V and 5 bases from J, with 17 bases between. The CDR3 consists of 15 residues. The CDR3 DNA reads TGTGCCAGCAGCTCCCTGAAGCTAGGGGATCAGCCCCAGCATTTT. Translating it yields CASSSLKLGDQPQHF.

For this clone: The junction departs from germline at one end; a sequencing error may be responsible. The rearrangement links TRBV2 to TRBJ2-5; TRBD1 might be the D (5 bases). The CDR3 has 13 residues. Germline V gene sequence: CDR1 SNHLY, CDR2 FYNNEI. The CDR3 sequence is CASTGGYQETQYF. CDR3 nucleotide sequence: TGTGCGAGCACAGGTGGCTACCAAGAGACCCAGTACTTC.

The chain links TRBV5-1 to TRBJ2-7; 8 nucleotides agree with TRBD1. Germline CDR1 and CDR2: SGHRS and YFSETQ. Trimming at V came to 5 bases and at J to 5 bases, leaving 6 bases not matched to a gene. This CDR3 contains 13 residues. CDR3 in DNA: TGCGCCAGCAGTGGACAGGGAAGCCACGAGCAGTACTTC. Its translation is CASSGQGSHEQYF.

This chain links TRBV7-7 with TRBJ2-5; 12 bases fit TRBD2. The V and J ends lost 1 base and 5 bases, in that order; junction bases with no gene match: 8. The length of the CDR3 is 17 residues. The germline V gene encodes CDR1 SSHAT and CDR2 FNYEAQ (reference sequence). The chain's CDR3 is CASSLDLAGGPRETQYF. The CDR3 coding sequence is TGTGCCAGCAGCTTAGACCTAGCGGGGGGGCCACGCGAGACCCAGTACTTC.

This clone was counted a single time. The rearrangement joins TRBV7-2 to TRBJ2-2; TRBD2 agrees at 9 bases. Looked up from germline, CDR1 is SGHTA and CDR2 is FQGNSA. The CDR3 covers 16 residues. The junction had 2 bases not matched to a gene; V was cut back by 2 bases and J by 1 base. The CDR3 protein is CASSLMTSGNTGELFF. The DNA of the CDR3 is TGTGCCAGCAGCTTAATGACTAGCGGGAACACCGGGGAGCTGTTTTTT.

V is TRBV2 and J is TRBJ2-2; 10 positions match TRBD1. The ends lost 8 bases at V and 6 bases at J; junction bases unmatched: 6. This CDR3 comprises 14 residues. CDR1 is SNHLY and CDR2 is FYNNEI in the germline V gene. The CDR3 region is CASARGQGPGELFF. CDR3 nucleotides: TGTGCCAGCGCGCGGGGACAGGGGCCCGGGGAGCTGTTTTTT.

This chain joins TRBV27 and TRBJ2-5; D may be TRBD2 (6 bases). The CDR3 runs to 17 residues. CDR1 is MNHEY and CDR2 is SMNVEV in the germline V gene (reference sequence). The V gene lost 7 bases and the J gene lost 5 bases, with 26 bases spanning the gap. This CDR3 reads CASKGRAKGGPAETQYF. CDR3 sequence (DNA): TGTGCCAGCAAGGGCAGGGCAAAAGGAGGGCCGGCTGAGACCCAGTACTTC.

In DNA form, the CDR3 reads TGTGCCAGCAGCAAAGCAGGGGGGGGGAAAAACAATCAGCCCCAGCATTTT. Its protein product is CASSKAGGGKNNQPQHF. This chain links TRBV21-1 with TRBJ1-5. TRBV21-1 is classified as a pseudogene. The CDR3 runs to 17 residues.

This clone came up once. The V and J genes are TRBV4-1 and TRBJ1-2; D is unresolved. Trimming pared 4 bases from V and 4 bases from J, leaving 19 bases between. The CDR3 is 16 amino acids. Germline V gives CDR1 MGHRA, CDR2 YSYEKL. The CDR3 is CASSPSVYRKTYGYTF. The DNA for the CDR3 is TGCGCCAGCAGCCCGTCTGTCTACCGAAAGACCTATGGCTACACCTTC.